The next 19 T cell receptor beta chains were all read from a single sample in a study of blood T cells in healthy people across ages (dated by TCRdb to the mid-2010s). Preparation of the library involved 5' RACE. The listed sequencing device is Illumina HiSeq 2500. A second PCR of about 7 to 12 cycles was performed with a sample-barcoded 5' primer and a J-beta primer mix. TCRdb took the public reads, trimmed them with fastp at Q25, ran MiXCR for clone calling and kept in-frame beta chains. Rows with one shared CDR3 protein collapse into an entry with the most common genes and DNA. This sample gives approximately 730,000 distinct CDR3 sequences in total; approximately 39% of them show up just once. The ten top clones hold 20% to 25% of the sample. Sequencing input: blood. The receptors here all came from a woman aged 55-75 years in good health.

V usage is TRBV20-1 and J usage is TRBJ2-7; no clear D gene. CDR3 size: 14 residues. With 6 bases removed from V and 5 bases from J, the gap between germline ends came to 20 bases. Germline-derived CDR1 and CDR2 are DFQATT and SNEGSKA (reference sequence). The CDR3 bases are TGCAGTGCCCCCCGACTGGAAATACGCGACGAGCAGTACTTC. It specifies CSAPRLEIRDEQYF.

The chain uses TRBV7-9 and TRBJ2-5; D ambiguous. The J call may not be correct, given that the DNA end is closer to TRBJ2-7. Germline V CDR1 and CDR2: SEHNR, FQNEAQ (reference sequence). The CDR3 has 13 amino acids. Here the CDR3 DNA reads TGTGCCAGCAGCGGCGCCCCTATGGGCGAGCAGTACTTC. It codes for CASSGAPMGEQYF.

The chain uses TRBV10-3 and TRBJ2-1; D might be TRBD2 (6 bases). CDR1 and CDR2 from the germline V gene are ENHRY and SYGVKD. Trimming took 1 base from V and 4 from J, leaving 11 bases between them. This CDR3 has 15 amino acids. DNA for the CDR3: TGTGCCATCAGTGAGTTGGGACTGGGGTACAATGAGCAGTTCTTC. Its protein is CAISELGLGYNEQFF.

The rearrangement links TRBV18 to TRBJ2-1, with D possibly being TRBD2 (5 bases). The germline V gene has CDR1 KGHSH and CDR2 LQKENI. The CDR3 spans 13 residues. Trimming pared 6 bases from V and 5 bases from J, leaving 11 bases between. The CDR3 spells CASSSGTDNEQFF. CDR3 nucleotides: TGTGCCAGCTCGTCGGGAACCGACAATGAGCAGTTCTTC.

This clonotype has more than one count but fewer than ten. The chain has TRBV2 and TRBJ2-1; 7 positions agree with TRBD2. Looked up from germline, CDR1 is SNHLY and CDR2 is FYNNEI. The CDR3 covers 15 residues. With V trimmed by 5 bases and J by 4 bases, 8 bases remained unmatched. In DNA, the CDR3 is TGTGCCAGCAGTTTCGGCGGGGGAGGATACAATGAGCAGTTCTTC. It translates to CASSFGGGGYNEQFF.

This clonotype was picked up a small number of times. The gene calls are TRBV4-3 and TRBJ1-1; D is perhaps TRBD1 (6 bases). The germline V and J ends were trimmed by 3 bases and 0 bases, with 20 bases remaining between them. CDR1 LGHNA and CDR2 YSLEER come from the germline V gene. The CDR3 length is 18 residues. The CDR3 sequence is CASSQGVQQGIMNTEAFF. The CDR3 region has the DNA TGCGCCAGCAGCCAGGGGGTTCAGCAGGGGATCATGAACACTGAAGCTTTCTTT.

This clonotype appeared a few times. The gene calls are TRBV7-3 and TRBJ2-3, with 11 bases lining up with TRBD2. CDR3 size: 15 residues. The germline CDR1 and CDR2 sequences are SGHTA and FQGTGA. V was clipped by 4 bases and J by 4 bases; unmatched bases: 4. The DNA for the CDR3 is TGTGCCAGCAGCTACCTAGCGGGGGGCGCAGATACGCAGTATTTT. Its translation is CASSYLAGGADTQYF. The full variable domain, completed using reference TRBV7-3 and TRBJ2-3, is GAGVSQTPSNKVTEKGKYVELRCDPISGHTALYWYRQSLGQGPEFLIYFQGTGAADDSGLPNDRFFAVRPEGSVSTLKIQRTERGDSAVYLCASSYLAGGADTQYFGPGTRLTVL.

This clonotype was found a few times. This chain uses TRBV9 with TRBJ2-5; possibly TRBD2 for D (6 bases). The CDR3 length is 14 residues. The V end was cut by 3 bases, the J end by 1 base, with 10 bases between. Germline V gene data show CDR1 as SGDLS and CDR2 as YYNGEE. CDR3 sequence (DNA): TGTGCCAGCAGCGAATCTAGCGCCCAAGAGACCCAGTACTTC. This codes for CASSESSAQETQYF.

Of note for this clonotype: A much larger clone differs from this one at a single base, so this may be a read error. This rearrangement joins TRBV6-6 to TRBJ2-5, with 7 bases that match TRBD1. Germline lookup yields CDR1 MNHNY and CDR2 SVGAGI (reference sequence). Trimming took 8 bases from V and 13 from J; bases not matched to a gene: 13. This CDR3 is built from 12 residues. CDR3 protein: CASALTGESLYF. CDR3 coding DNA: TGTGCCAGCGCTTTAACAGGGGAGAGCCTGTACTTC.

This chain joins TRBV14 and TRBJ2-5; D remains unclear. V was clipped by 2 bases and J by 5 bases, with 6 bases between them. The CDR3 contains 12 residues. The germline CDR1 and CDR2 sequences are SGHDN and FVKESK. CDR3 DNA sequence: TGTGCCAGCAGCCAAACTGGGGAGACCCAGTACTTC. Translated, it gives CASSQTGETQYF.

The rearrangement joins TRBV3-1 to TRBJ1-6; perhaps TRBD1 as D (6 bases). CDR3 size: 15 residues. The V gene's germline CDR1 is LGHDT and CDR2 YNNKEL (reference sequence). Deletions cut 4 bases from V and 7 bases from J, with 14 bases between. The CDR3 is CASSLPQGNNSPLHF. CDR3 coding DNA: TGTGCCAGCAGCCTGCCACAGGGTAACAATTCACCCCTCCACTTT.

Comment on this clonotype: A much larger clone sits a single nucleotide away, making a read error possible. The gene calls are TRBV20-1 and TRBJ2-7, with 10 bases aligning to TRBD2. Gene TRBJ2-5 matches the end of the DNA better, so the J call may be wrong. Germline V gene lookup returns CDR1 DFQATT and CDR2 SNEGSKA (reference sequence). The CDR3 sequence is 13 residues long. The CDR3, as DNA: TGCAGTGCTAGAGTAGCGGGAGGAGAGACCCAGTACTTC. This gives the protein CSARVAGGETQYF.

There are a few counts of this clonotype. This sequence joins TRBV27 and TRBJ1-2; D gene unclear. Germline loops: CDR1 MNHEY, CDR2 SMNVEV (reference sequence). V lost 4 bases and J lost 2, with 8 bases in between. The CDR3 is 13 amino acids. The CDR3: CASSSSENYGYTF. CDR3 sequence (DNA): TGTGCCAGCAGTTCCTCAGAGAACTATGGCTACACCTTC.

The chain uses TRBV4-3 and TRBJ2-5; 9 nucleotides agree with TRBD1. CDR3 length equals 16 residues. Germline V lookup: CDR1 LGHNA, CDR2 YSLEER. V lost 0 bases to trimming and J lost 5 bases; unmatched junction nucleotides: 7. This CDR3 reads CASSQDRGTGPETQYF. The CDR3 coding sequence is TGCGCCAGCAGCCAAGATAGGGGGACAGGGCCCGAGACCCAGTACTTC.

This rearrangement joins TRBV30 to TRBJ2-1; D uncertain. V gave up 4 bases and J gave up 2 bases, with 15 bases separating them. The length of the CDR3 is 15 residues. The V gene's germline CDR1 is GTSNPN and CDR2 SVGIG (reference sequence). This CDR3 is CAWKPGSGTYNEQFF. CDR3 bases: TGTGCCTGGAAGCCCGGGTCTGGAACCTACAATGAGCAGTTCTTC.

The chain uses TRBV15 and TRBJ2-1; D is uncertain. Germline-derived CDR1 and CDR2 are LNHNV and YYDKDF (reference sequence). Trimming stripped 1 base from V and 9 bases from J, with 10 bases between. The length of the CDR3 is 13 residues. The CDR3 reads CATSRVRLSEQFF. The CDR3 coding sequence is TGTGCCACCAGCAGAGTAAGATTAAGTGAGCAGTTCTTC. The whole variable domain, remainder taken from reference TRBV15 and TRBJ2-1, is DAMVIQNPRYQVTQFGKPVTLSCSQTLNHNVMYWYQQKSSQAPKLLFHYYDKDFNNEADTPDNFQSRRPNTSFCFLDIRSPGLGDTAMYLCATSRVRLSEQFFGPGTRLTVL.

The V and J genes are TRBV11-2 and TRBJ1-2; D gene uncertain. This CDR3 is 12 amino acids long. Germline V gene data show CDR1 as SGHAT and CDR2 as FQNNGV. Trimming stripped 1 base from V and 6 bases from J, with 6 bases between. The CDR3 nucleotides are TGTGCCAGCAGCTTAGCGTCGGATGGCTACACCTTC. Translating it yields CASSLASDGYTF.

The chain carries TRBV7-9 and TRBJ1-4, with unresolved D. Trimming stripped 5 bases from V and 7 bases from J, with 11 bases between. The CDR3 contains 13 residues. Germline V gene data show CDR1 as SEHNR and CDR2 as FQNEAQ (reference sequence). CDR3 nucleotide sequence: TGTGCCAGCAGCGCCCGGGATCCTGAAAAACTGTTTTTT. It encodes CASSARDPEKLFF.

This clonotype was detected only a few times. This chain connects TRBV3-1 to TRBJ1-5; D possibly corresponds to TRBD1 (6 bases). Between the trimmed V and J ends, which lost 3 bases and 9 bases, there was a span of 21 bases. Germline V gene lookup returns CDR1 LGHDT and CDR2 YNNKEL (reference sequence). The CDR3 totals 16 residues. The CDR3 sequence: CASSQSTRGGGRPQHF. CDR3 nucleotides: TGTGCCAGCAGCCAGTCTACCCGGGGCGGGGGGCGGCCCCAGCATTTT. Drawing the rest from reference TRBV3-1 and TRBJ1-5, the complete variable domain is DTAVSQTPKYLVTQMGNDKSIKCEQNLGHDTMYWYKQDSKKFLKIMFSYNNKELIINETVPNRFSPKSPDKAHLNLHINSLELGDSAVYFCASSQSTRGGGRPQHFGDGTRLSIL.